The 31 T cell receptor beta chains below come from one sample, sequenced in a study of follicular helper T cells after annual influenza vaccination. Noted time point: 2015-2016 season, pre-vaccination. Using immunoSEQ multiplex PCR, the repertoire was profiled, and TCRdb retains in-frame clones only, with some absent. The sample carries some 10,000 clones, around four fifths recorded once. The sequences come from CXCR5+ CD38- circulating T follicular helper cells from blood, collected on the day of influenza vaccination. Subset reported: circulating Tfh, non-naive CD4+CXCR5+PD-1+ (ICOS+CD38+ or ICOS-CD38-). These receptors were obtained from an adult who received the influenza vaccine.

V usage is TRBV30 and J usage is TRBJ1-5; D call uncertain. The V gene lost 0 bases and the J gene lost 6 bases, with 12 bases spanning the gap. Germline-derived CDR1 and CDR2 are GTSNPN and SVGIG (reference sequence). The CDR3 has 14 residues. This CDR3 reads CAWSVSSFGQPQHF. DNA for the CDR3: TGTGCCTGGAGTGTAAGCAGTTTTGGTCAGCCCCAGCATTTT.

This chain connects TRBV28 to TRBJ1-4, with D maybe TRBD1 (5 bases). Trimming removed 3 bases at V and 10 bases at J, with 15 bases between. The germline V gene has CDR1 MDHEN and CDR2 SYDVKM. This CDR3 comprises 14 residues. The CDR3: CASSLIGGVGKLFF. The DNA of the CDR3 is TGTGCCAGCAGTTTGATCGGGGGAGTTGGAAAACTGTTTTTT. The whole variable domain, remainder taken from reference TRBV28 and TRBJ1-4, is DVKVTQSSRYLVKRTGEKVFLECVQDMDHENMFWYRQDPGLGLRLIYFSYDVKMKEKGDIPEGYSVSREKKERFSLILESASTNQTSMYLCASSLIGGVGKLFFGSGTQLSVL.

The V and J genes are TRBV6-5 and TRBJ2-2; D is undetermined. The V gene's germline CDR1 is MNHEY and CDR2 SVGAGI. The CDR3 sequence is 12 residues long. The germline V and J ends were trimmed by 6 bases and 7 bases, with 9 bases remaining between them. CDR3: CASSPWGGELFF. In DNA form, the CDR3 reads TGTGCCAGCAGCCCGTGGGGCGGGGAGCTGTTTTTT.

This sequence joins TRBV28 and TRBJ1-2; D is undetermined. Trimming took 1 base from V and 7 from J, leaving 16 bases between them. The CDR3 spans 15 residues. The germline gives CDR1 MDHEN, CDR2 SYDVKM. CDR3 nucleotides: TGTGCCAGCAGTTTATCTGATGGGGATGTATCTGGCTACACCTTC. It is translated as CASSLSDGDVSGYTF.

The J gene is TRBJ1-2, the V gene TRBV5-5, with D maybe TRBD1 (5 bases). Germline V gene sequence: CDR1 SGHKS, CDR2 YYEKEE (reference sequence). The V end was cut by 2 bases, the J end by 3 bases, with 11 bases between. The CDR3 length is 14 residues. The CDR3 region is CASSLKQVDYGYTF. The CDR3 DNA follows: TGTGCCAGCAGCTTAAAACAGGTGGACTATGGCTACACCTTC. Complete variable domain (other parts from reference TRBV5-5 and TRBJ1-2): DAGVTQSPTHLIKTRGQQVTLRCSPISGHKSVSWYQQVLGQGPQFIFQYYEKEERGRGNFPDRFSARQFPNYSSELNVNALLLGDSALYLCASSLKQVDYGYTFGSGTRLTVV.

This sequence joins TRBV19 and TRBJ2-2, with D possibly being TRBD2 (5 bases). V lost 3 bases and J 1 base, leaving 9 bases between the germline ends. Germline loops: CDR1 LNHDA, CDR2 SQIVND (reference sequence). The length of the CDR3 is 15 residues. CDR3 loop: CASSIPSRNTGELFF. The CDR3 nucleotides read TGTGCCAGTAGTATCCCTAGCCGGAACACCGGGGAGCTGTTTTTT.

The chain couples TRBV11-2 to TRBJ1-4; possibly TRBD1 for D (6 bases). The CDR3 contains 16 residues. V was pared by 5 bases and J by 3 bases, with 16 bases between. CDR1 SGHAT and CDR2 FQNNGV come from the germline V gene. CDR3 loop: CASSDNWGAPNEKLFF. CDR3 DNA: TGTGCCAGCAGCGATAATTGGGGGGCACCTAATGAAAAACTGTTTTTT.

This chain links TRBV18 with TRBJ1-1; no clear D. Deletions cut 2 bases from V and 0 bases from J, with 16 bases between. Looked up from germline, CDR1 is KGHSH and CDR2 is LQKENI. The CDR3 has 17 residues. The CDR3 reads CASSPLGWGGMNTEAFF. Here the CDR3 DNA reads TGTGCCAGCTCACCATTGGGTTGGGGAGGGATGAACACTGAAGCTTTCTTT.

The J gene is TRBJ2-7, the V gene TRBV5-1; D uncertain. The CDR3 length is 13 residues. The germline gives CDR1 SGHRS, CDR2 YFSETQ. V was trimmed by 4 bases and J by 2 bases, leaving 10 bases between them. As DNA, the CDR3 is TGCGCCAGCAGCCCGCGGACCCCCTACGAGCAGTACTTC. Its translation: CASSPRTPYEQYF.

This clone appeared a single time. The V and J genes are TRBV6-5 and TRBJ2-2; a weak D match, TRBD2 (7 bases). Germline CDR1 MNHEY, CDR2 SVGAGI. V shed 1 base and J shed 4 bases, with 10 bases lying between them. The CDR3 totals 15 residues. This chain's CDR3 is CASSYFAGATGELFF. The CDR3 DNA reads TGTGCCAGCAGTTACTTCGCGGGGGCCACCGGGGAGCTGTTTTTT.

J is TRBJ1-2 and V is TRBV27; unclear D gene. The V end lost 3 bases, the J end lost 2 bases, and 7 bases lay between the germline ends. This CDR3 comprises 13 residues. Per the germline V gene, CDR1 is MNHEY and CDR2 is SMNVEV (reference sequence). The CDR3: CASSFRGNYGYTF. Written as DNA, the CDR3 is TGTGCCAGCAGTTTTCGAGGGAACTATGGCTACACCTTC.

V is TRBV6-5 and J is TRBJ1-4; D is ambiguous. Germline assignment: CDR1 MNHEY and CDR2 SVGAGI. V lost 8 bases and J 7 bases, leaving 14 bases between the germline ends. This CDR3 comprises 13 residues. This CDR3 reads CASSMLGSEKLFF. CDR3 DNA: TGTGCCAGCTCGATGTTAGGGAGTGAAAAACTGTTTTTT.

This clone was seen only once. This sequence joins TRBV28 and TRBJ2-3; TRBD2 aligns across 10 bases. The junction had 7 bases not matched to a gene; V was cut back by 1 base and J by 3 bases. The CDR3 is 17 amino acids. Looked up from germline, CDR1 is MDHEN and CDR2 is SYDVKM. CDR3 sequence reads: CASSLYVAGGVTDTQYF. CDR3 nucleotide sequence: TGTGCCAGCAGTTTATACGTAGCGGGAGGTGTGACAGATACGCAGTATTTT.

J is TRBJ2-7 and V is TRBV28; D might be TRBD2 (7 bases). V lost 8 bases, J lost 7 bases, and 12 bases lay in between. Germline V gene sequence: CDR1 MDHEN, CDR2 SYDVKM. The CDR3 consists of 11 residues. The CDR3 sequence: CASRGAGEQYF. CDR3 coding DNA: TGTGCCAGCCGGGGGGCGGGGGAGCAGTACTTC. The full variable domain, with the rest looked up from reference TRBV28 and TRBJ2-7, is DVKVTQSSRYLVKRTGEKVFLECVQDMDHENMFWYRQDPGLGLRLIYFSYDVKMKEKGDIPEGYSVSREKKERFSLILESASTNQTSMYLCASRGAGEQYFGPGTRLTVT.

This clone turned up a few times. This chain links TRBV6-6 with TRBJ2-2, with 8 nucleotides matching TRBD2. After removal of 5 bases from V and 6 bases from J, the junction contained 5 bases not matched to a gene. Germline V gene data show CDR1 as MNHNY and CDR2 as SVGAGI (reference sequence). The CDR3 consists of 14 residues. This CDR3 is CASSREGRSGELFF. The CDR3 nucleotides read TGTGCCAGCAGTCGGGAGGGCCGTTCCGGGGAGCTGTTTTTT.

The chain uses TRBV7-7 and TRBJ2-6, with D unresolved. CDR3 length equals 13 residues. The V gene's germline CDR1 is SSHAT and CDR2 FNYEAQ (reference sequence). The CDR3 here is CASSGPGSNVLTF. The CDR3 DNA sequence: TGTGCTAGCTCAGGCCCCGGCTCCAACGTCCTGACTTTC.

The CDR3: CASSVTGLAGVGNTGELFF. The CDR3 region has the DNA TGTGCCAGCTCAGTTACGGGACTAGCGGGAGTCGGAAACACCGGGGAGCTGTTTTTT. The chain employs TRBV18 and TRBJ2-2; 14 nucleotides align to TRBD2. The CDR3 extends over 19 amino acids. With V trimmed by 5 bases and J by 2 bases, 10 bases remained unmatched. Germline CDR1 KGHSH, CDR2 LQKENI.

V gene TRBV18 combines with J gene TRBJ2-1; D gene unclear. Trimming cost V 1 base and J 8 bases, with 3 bases left between them. Germline-derived CDR1 and CDR2 are KGHSH and LQKENI. The CDR3 consists of 11 residues. CDR3 residues: CASSPLDEQFF. CDR3 in DNA: TGTGCCAGCTCACCACTCGATGAGCAGTTCTTC.

For this clone: A read error may produce the germline difference seen at one junction end. The V gene is TRBV19, the J gene TRBJ2-7; weak D call: TRBD1 (5 bases). This CDR3 has 13 amino acids. Germline loops: CDR1 LNHDA, CDR2 SQIVND (reference sequence). This CDR3 reads CASSLEDKSEQYF. The CDR3 nucleotides are TGTGCCAGTAGTTTAGAGGACAAATCCGAGCAGTACTTC.

This chain uses TRBV5-6 with TRBJ1-5, with 8 bases identical to TRBD1. This CDR3 contains 16 residues. Germline CDR1 and CDR2: SGHDT and YYEEEE. The J segment lost 7 bases and the V segment lost 4 bases, leaving 13 bases of the junction unmatched. CDR3 nucleotide sequence: TGTGCCAGCAGCGCCGGGACAGGACGAGGGGGGCAGCCCCAGCATTTT. Amino acids: CASSAGTGRGGQPQHF. The full variable domain, in which reference TRBV5-6 and TRBJ1-5 provide the parts outside the CDR3, is DAGVTQSPTHLIKTRGQQVTLRCSPKSGHDTVSWYQQALGQGPQFIFQYYEEEERQRGNFPDRFSGHQFPNYSSELNVNALLLGDSALYLCASSAGTGRGGQPQHFGDGTRLSIL.

This chain uses TRBV7-3 with TRBJ2-1; D may be TRBD1 (5 bases). Germline V gene lookup returns CDR1 SGHTA and CDR2 FQGTGA. V lost 3 bases and J lost 6, with 9 bases in between. The CDR3 runs 13 residues. The CDR3 spells CASSFQGSNEQFF. CDR3 nucleotides: TGTGCCAGCAGCTTTCAGGGATCCAATGAGCAGTTCTTC.

The chain employs TRBV6-1 and TRBJ2-3; D unclear. The CDR3 is 14 amino acids. V was shortened by 2 bases and J by 5 bases, with 11 bases between the two germline ends. Germline V lookup: CDR1 MNHNS, CDR2 SASEGT. CDR3 amino acids: CASSESRQQDTQYF. The CDR3 nucleotides are TGTGCCAGCAGTGAATCCCGGCAACAAGATACGCAGTATTTT.

This chain uses TRBV19 with TRBJ2-1, with unresolved D. V was trimmed by 4 bases and J by 0 bases, leaving 7 bases between them. Germline V CDR1 and CDR2: LNHDA, SQIVND (reference sequence). The CDR3 is 14 residues long. The CDR3 DNA is TGTGCCAGTAGTAGGTCGAGCTCCTACAATGAGCAGTTCTTC. Translation gives CASSRSSSYNEQFF. Full variable domain (missing parts from reference TRBV19 and TRBJ2-1): DGGITQSPKYLFRKEGQNVTLSCEQNLNHDAMYWYRQDPGQGLRLIYYSQIVNDFQKGDIAEGYSVSREKKESFPLTVTSAQKNPTAFYLCASSRSSSYNEQFFGPGTRLTVL.

V is TRBV27 and J is TRBJ2-5, with 8 bases identical to TRBD2. Germline V gives CDR1 MNHEY, CDR2 SMNVEV (reference sequence). After removal of 5 bases from V and 4 bases from J, the junction contained 3 bases not matched to a gene. The CDR3 has 13 amino acids. The CDR3 DNA reads TGTGCCAGCAGTCCCCGGGAGGGAGAGACCCAGTACTTC. It encodes CASSPREGETQYF.

The J gene is TRBJ2-2, the V gene TRBV4-1; D remains unclear. Trimming removed 4 bases from V and 3 bases from J, with 18 bases in between. This CDR3 is built from 17 residues. Per germline, CDR1 MGHRA and CDR2 YSYEKL. CDR3 amino acids: CASSPGSGSADTGELFF. CDR3 in DNA: TGCGCCAGCAGCCCGGGTAGTGGGTCGGCTGACACCGGGGAGCTGTTTTTT.

The chain employs TRBV30 and TRBJ1-4; D may be TRBD1 (6 bases). V lost 0 bases, J lost 1 base, and 12 bases lay in between. Looked up from germline, CDR1 is GTSNPN and CDR2 is SVGIG (reference sequence). The CDR3 length is 16 residues. The CDR3 DNA is TGTGCCTGGAGTGTACAGGGCGGGGGAACTAATGAAAAACTGTTTTTT. Amino acids: CAWSVQGGGTNEKLFF.

This clone was seen once. The chain employs TRBV29-1 and TRBJ1-2; D gene uncertain. CDR3 length: 9 amino acids. V lost 2 bases, J lost 8 bases, and 3 bases lay in between. Germline CDR1 reads SQVTM; CDR2 reads ANQGSEA. The CDR3 bases are TGCAGCGTTGAACCAGGCTACACCTTC. This codes for CSVEPGYTF.

The gene calls are TRBV5-1 and TRBJ2-1; 7 nucleotides agree with TRBD2. The CDR3 extends over 17 amino acids. Germline V lookup: CDR1 SGHRS, CDR2 YFSETQ. Trimming at V came to 0 bases and at J to 6 bases, leaving 12 bases not matched to a gene. CDR3 protein: CASSLATFGGSGNEQFF. The CDR3 DNA is TGCGCCAGCAGCTTGGCTACTTTTGGCGGGAGCGGCAATGAGCAGTTCTTC. The entire variable domain, with the rest obtained from reference TRBV5-1 and TRBJ2-1, is as follows: KAGVTQTPRYLIKTRGQQVTLSCSPISGHRSVSWYQQTPGQGLQFLFEYFSETQRNKGNFPGRFSGRQFSNSRSEMNVSTLELGDSALYLCASSLATFGGSGNEQFFGPGTRLTVL.

The chain carries TRBV28 and TRBJ1-3, with TRBD1 matching 8 bases. V shed 6 bases and J 2 bases; nucleotides not matched to a gene: 3. CDR1 is MDHEN, CDR2 SYDVKM, per germline. The CDR3 is made up of 14 amino acids. The CDR3 region is CASRQGAAGNTIYF. In nucleotides, the CDR3 is TGTGCCAGCAGGCAGGGGGCGGCTGGAAACACCATATATTTT.

The CDR3 here is CASSPSGGNTEAFF. In DNA form, the CDR3 reads TGTGCCAGCAGCCCCTCCGGGGGGAACACTGAAGCTTTCTTT. The V call is TRBV16, the J call TRBJ1-1, with D possibly matching TRBD1 (5 bases). The CDR3 loop spans 14 amino acids. Germline V gives CDR1 KGHSY, CDR2 FQNENV. The V end lost 4 bases, the J end lost 1 base, and 10 bases lay between the germline ends.

The CDR3 DNA follows: TGTGCCAGCAGCCTTAGCGGGGCCTACAATGAGCAGTTCTTC. Translation: CASSLSGAYNEQFF. The chain joins TRBV11-2 to TRBJ2-1; TRBD2 matches 8 bases. This CDR3 contains 14 residues. The ends lost 5 bases at V and 2 bases at J; junction bases unmatched: 2. Germline lookup yields CDR1 SGHAT and CDR2 FQNNGV.